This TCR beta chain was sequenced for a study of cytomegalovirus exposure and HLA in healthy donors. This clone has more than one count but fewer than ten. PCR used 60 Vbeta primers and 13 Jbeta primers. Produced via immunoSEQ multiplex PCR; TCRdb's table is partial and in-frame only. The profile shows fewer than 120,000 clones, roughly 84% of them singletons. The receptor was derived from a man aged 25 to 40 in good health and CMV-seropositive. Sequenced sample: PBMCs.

Here the CDR3 DNA reads TGTGCCAGCAGTTTGTTGGGTGGGAGTGAAGCTTTCTTT. It translates to CASSLLGGSEAFF. The chain employs TRBV28 and TRBJ1-1; D gene uncertain. CDR3 length: 13 residues. Trimming cost V 3 bases and J 7 bases, with 12 bases left between them. Germline values: CDR1 MDHEN, CDR2 SYDVKM.